In this sample, the clone carrying this T cell receptor beta chain turned up once. Its antigen is currently unknown. This sample stems from a study of T cells in Graves' hyperthyroidism and ophthalmopathy. Study findings and constraints: Blood also showed most of the thyroid clonotypes that were expanded above 0.001.

The TCR beta CDR3 regions underwent amplification using RNA transcripts as the source. The HTBI set primed first-round TCR CDR3 RT-PCR. Each CDR3 protein gets one entry after TCRdb re-called the multiplex PCR reads with MiXCR. Among a few hundred thousand distinct CDR3 sequences, around a sixth were seen once, and the ten largest hold 25% to 35%. CDR1 is MNHEY and CDR2 is SVGEGT in the germline V gene. The CDR3 length is 18 residues. V was pared by 4 bases and J by 7 bases, with 14 bases of the junction left unmatched. In making diagnoses, clinical symptoms, serum thyroxine and TRAb, thyroid ultrasound and orbital computed tomography were all used. The authors obtained PBMCs from about 9.5 ml of fresh peripheral blood.

The sequence derives from a woman between 18 and 29 years old with Graves' hyperthyroidism that later progressed to Graves' ophthalmopathy. Sequencing used blood. The V gene is TRBV6-2 or TRBV6-3, the J gene TRBJ2-1; 12 nucleotides agree with TRBD2. Written as DNA, the CDR3 is TGTGCCAGCAGTTTTTCTACCTGGCGGACTAGCGGGGTGAATGAGCAGTTCTTC. Translating it yields CASSFSTWRTSGVNEQFF.